The T cell receptor (beta chain) described here comes from a study of blood T cell repertoires in COVID-19. Study at large: The United States, Italy and Spain provided the acute and convalescent COVID-19 samples. T cells, B-cell-depleted T cells, or PBMCs provided the cDNA or gDNA that served as material.

Per germline, CDR1 SNHLY and CDR2 FYNNEI. CDR3 length: 13 residues. J lost 7 bases, V lost 4 bases, and 4 bases had no gene match. Authors' analysis steps: Amplified reference gene primers provided the basis for estimating nucleated cell counts. Sequencing used immunoSEQ multiplex PCR; TCRdb keeps in-frame clones, though not all of them. V and J calls and clone size are given by that table; D and trimming were obtained from the DNA. The table shows over 50,000 clones, with 86% occurring only once. The clonotype was recovered from a human donor in a cohort sampled during active COVID-19. The rearrangement uses TRBV2 and TRBJ2-7, with 10 bases that match TRBD1. The sequenced sample consisted of peripheral blood. The CDR3 nucleotides are TGTGCCAGCAGTGGACAGGGGGCGGGGGAGCAGTACTTC. Protein product: CASSGQGAGEQYF.